This T cell receptor beta chain was observed in a study of cytomegalovirus exposure and HLA in healthy donors. Study-level information: About 79% of 300 to 450 genotyped donors fell in the Caucasian-associated ancestry cluster. General study results and limits: Productive status was seen about 90% or about 30% of the time for most TCR beta V segments in an earlier analysis.

Trimming shortened V by 5 bases and J by 5 bases, and 11 bases separated the two germline ends. This CDR3 contains 13 residues. In germline, CDR1 is SGHTA, CDR2 FQGNSA. As for this clone: Its antigen is currently unknown.

With 60 Vbeta and 13 Jbeta primers, the PCR was carried out. The method was immunoSEQ multiplex PCR; TCRdb's version includes in-frame clones alone and lacks a portion of them. The sample carries more than 85,000 clones, roughly three quarters recorded once. The V and J genes are TRBV7-2 and TRBJ2-3; D gene unclear. Sequenced material: PBMCs. The sequence came from a man in his forties or fifties in good health and CMV-seronegative. CDR3 amino acids: CASSEARGDTQYF. In nucleotides, the CDR3 is TGTGCCAGCAGCGAGGCCCGCGGAGATACGCAGTATTTT.